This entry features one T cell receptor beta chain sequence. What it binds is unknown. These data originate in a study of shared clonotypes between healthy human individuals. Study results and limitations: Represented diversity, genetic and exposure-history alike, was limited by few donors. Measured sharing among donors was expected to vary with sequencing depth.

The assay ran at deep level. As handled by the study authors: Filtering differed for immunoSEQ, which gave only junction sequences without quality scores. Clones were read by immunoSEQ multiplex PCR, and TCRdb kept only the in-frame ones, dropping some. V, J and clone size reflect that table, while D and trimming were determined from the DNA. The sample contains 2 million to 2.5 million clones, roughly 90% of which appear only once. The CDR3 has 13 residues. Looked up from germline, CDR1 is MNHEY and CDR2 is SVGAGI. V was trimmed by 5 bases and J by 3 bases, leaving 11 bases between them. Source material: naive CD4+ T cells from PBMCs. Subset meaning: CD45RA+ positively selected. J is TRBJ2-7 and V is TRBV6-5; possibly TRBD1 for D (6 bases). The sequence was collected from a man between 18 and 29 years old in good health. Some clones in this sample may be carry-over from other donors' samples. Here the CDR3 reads CASSNRENYEQYF. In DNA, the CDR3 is TGTGCCAGCAGTAACAGGGAGAACTACGAGCAGTACTTC.